A selection of T cell receptor beta chains follows, all from one sample in a study of identifying expanded T cells in peripheral blood. Sequenced by immunoSEQ multiplex PCR; TCRdb stores in-frame clones only, minus some. The sample has tens of thousands of clones, 75% to 90% seen once. Sequencing input: blood. The receptors were gathered from a person aged 18 to 70 in good health. Both conserved end residues are trimmed from each CDR3.

v_gene: TRBV6-1; j_gene: TRBJ1-2; CDR3aa: ASRRQGNYGYT
v_gene: TRBV5-6; j_gene: TRBJ1-4; CDR3aa: ASSPGRGSEKLF
v_gene: TRBV11-2; j_gene: TRBJ2-3; CDR3aa: ASSLDRGSTDTQY
v_gene: TRBV7-9; j_gene: TRBJ2-3; CDR3aa: ALIAWSGTQY
v_gene: TRBV28; j_gene: TRBJ2-7; CDR3aa: ASSSTLAGGLYEQY
v_gene: TRBV18; j_gene: TRBJ2-6; CDR3aa: ASSPWTPGPSGANVLT
v_gene: TRBV9; j_gene: TRBJ1-4; CDR3aa: ASSVAAGATNEKLF
v_gene: TRBV6-5; j_gene: TRBJ1-5; CDR3aa: ASSTRVGKQPQH
v_gene: TRBV4-3; j_gene: TRBJ1-6; CDR3aa: ASSQGGTNSPLH
v_gene: TRBV30; j_gene: TRBJ1-2; CDR3aa: AWSVRLVGYGYT
v_gene: TRBV19; j_gene: TRBJ2-1; CDR3aa: ASKLAGGYNEQF
v_gene: TRBV2; j_gene: TRBJ1-1; CDR3aa: ASSQGANTEAF
v_gene: TRBV10-1; j_gene: TRBJ2-5; CDR3aa: AREDRAFQETQY
v_gene: TRBV7-3; j_gene: TRBJ2-5; CDR3aa: ASSLSGQGGETQY
v_gene: TRBV29-1; j_gene: TRBJ2-3; CDR3aa: SVDIGTDTQY
v_gene: TRBV7-8; j_gene: TRBJ2-7; CDR3aa: ASSKGWTSGVEQY
v_gene: TRBV11-2; j_gene: TRBJ2-5; CDR3aa: ASSFFRLEQETQY
v_gene: TRBV6-6; j_gene: TRBJ1-2; CDR3aa: ASSPTGNYGYT
v_gene: TRBV21-1; j_gene: TRBJ1-2; CDR3aa: ASRRGRIGPNYGYT
v_gene: TRBV14; j_gene: NA; CDR3aa: ASSQQLPYEQY
v_gene: TRBV27; j_gene: TRBJ2-7; CDR3aa: ASSSPSSGRYEQY
v_gene: TRBV18; j_gene: TRBJ1-2; CDR3aa: ASSPSRGANYGYT
v_gene: TRBV5-1; j_gene: TRBJ2-5; CDR3aa: ASSLAGTPNQETQY
v_gene: TRBV18; j_gene: TRBJ2-2; CDR3aa: ASSPRQTNTGELF
v_gene: TRBV7-2; j_gene: TRBJ2-7; CDR3aa: ASSRLPGQGLSYEQY
v_gene: TRBV6-4; j_gene: TRBJ2-1; CDR3aa: ASKNPRGGNEQF
v_gene: TRBV7-2; j_gene: TRBJ1-2; CDR3aa: ASSLDGRVNYGYT
v_gene: TRBV6-6; j_gene: TRBJ1-2; CDR3aa: ASSLGGINGYT
v_gene: TRBV30; j_gene: TRBJ1-3; CDR3aa: AWRVSNTIY
v_gene: TRBV5-1; j_gene: TRBJ2-7; CDR3aa: ASSYTGGSGEQY
v_gene: TRBV28; j_gene: TRBJ1-2; CDR3aa: ASSSSPLNYGYT
v_gene: TRBV5-4; j_gene: TRBJ2-5; CDR3aa: ASSLTGGEETQY
v_gene: TRBV7-9; j_gene: TRBJ2-7; CDR3aa: ASSFGQGPYEQY
v_gene: TRBV6-6; j_gene: TRBJ1-5; CDR3aa: ASRKDSHQPQH
v_gene: TRBV18; j_gene: TRBJ2-2; CDR3aa: ASSTERQGTNTGELF
v_gene: TRBV4-3; j_gene: TRBJ1-1; CDR3aa: ASSQDLGGIAF
v_gene: TRBV30; j_gene: TRBJ1-2; CDR3aa: AWSVFGPSYGDGYT
v_gene: TRBV7-2; j_gene: TRBJ2-7; CDR3aa: ASSLGWVREQY
v_gene: TRBV18; j_gene: TRBJ1-2; CDR3aa: ASSAWGQGNYGYT
v_gene: TRBV28; j_gene: TRBJ2-1; CDR3aa: ASSYWLGSSSYNEQF
v_gene: TRBV4-3; j_gene: TRBJ1-6; CDR3aa: ASSQQYSSYNSPLH
v_gene: TRBV27; j_gene: TRBJ1-4; CDR3aa: ASSMFAGATNEKLF
v_gene: TRBV5-4; j_gene: TRBJ1-5; CDR3aa: ASSADIGQPQH
v_gene: TRBV25-1; j_gene: TRBJ1-4; CDR3aa: ASSDRQKDEKLF
v_gene: TRBV7-9; j_gene: TRBJ2-3; CDR3aa: ASSSDFATDTQY
v_gene: TRBV6-4; j_gene: TRBJ2-1; CDR3aa: ASSDSRLAGEQF
v_gene: TRBV27; j_gene: TRBJ1-5; CDR3aa: ASSDLPRGEMNQPQH
v_gene: TRBV7-2; j_gene: TRBJ2-1; CDR3aa: ASSPRLAGDDFDNEQF
v_gene: TRBV5-1; j_gene: TRBJ2-1; CDR3aa: ASSLRASGSHNEQF
v_gene: TRBV9; j_gene: TRBJ1-3; CDR3aa: ASSVGYREGGNTIY
v_gene: TRBV6-6; j_gene: TRBJ2-7; CDR3aa: ASSSRREGRYEQY
v_gene: TRBV11-2; j_gene: TRBJ2-3; CDR3aa: ASSPTRDTQY
v_gene: TRBV7-9; j_gene: TRBJ2-5; CDR3aa: ASSSGQGSQETQY
v_gene: TRBV4-2; j_gene: TRBJ2-2; CDR3aa: ASSREIIRLANTGELF
v_gene: TRBV21-1; j_gene: TRBJ1-1; CDR3aa: ASIKVNTEAF
v_gene: TRBV19; j_gene: TRBJ2-1; CDR3aa: ASSRDRDRYNEQF
v_gene: TRBV6-1; j_gene: TRBJ1-2; CDR3aa: ASSAYTGVDGYT
v_gene: TRBV7-2; j_gene: TRBJ1-3; CDR3aa: ASSLVIGKGNTIY